The 6 T cell receptor beta chains given below trace back to one sample, sequenced in a study of control samples from healthy donors and cancer patients. The repertoire was sequenced with immunoSEQ multiplex PCR; TCRdb's copy has only in-frame clones and lacks some. Altogether 100,000 to 130,000 clones are present, roughly 79% being singletons, with the ten largest covering around 6.4%. The specimen was blood. These receptors were obtained from a man aged 18-30 years in good health.

This clone occurred a few times. The DNA for the CDR3 is TGTGCCAGCAGTGAAGACCCCGTCGGCAGGGGGCGAACTGAAGCTTTCTTT. As protein: CASSEDPVGRGRTEAFF. The chain couples TRBV2 to TRBJ1-1, with TRBD1 matching 8 bases. Per germline, CDR1 SNHLY and CDR2 FYNNEI. V lost 1 base to trimming and J lost 5 bases; unmatched junction nucleotides: 12. This CDR3 spans 17 amino acids.

The rearrangement uses TRBV4-1 and TRBJ1-5; D uncertain. The V gene lost 1 base and the J gene lost 3 bases, with 16 bases spanning the gap. The CDR3 is made up of 17 amino acids. Germline CDR1 MGHRA, CDR2 YSYEKL. CDR3 in amino acids: CASSQGAPEEYNQPQHF. For the CDR3, the DNA is TGCGCCAGCAGCCAAGGAGCCCCGGAGGAATACAATCAGCCCCAGCATTTT.

The genes are TRBV7-6 and TRBJ2-7; D possibly corresponds to TRBD1 (6 bases). V gave up 4 bases and J gave up 6 bases, with 19 bases separating them. The CDR3 runs to 15 residues. Germline assignment: CDR1 SGHVS and CDR2 FNYEAQ. The DNA of the CDR3 is TGTGCCAGCAGCTCCCTCGAAATTCGGACAGCCGAGCAGTACTTC. This encodes CASSSLEIRTAEQYF.

The chain combines TRBV18 with TRBJ2-3; D unresolved. This CDR3 comprises 17 residues. Per germline, CDR1 KGHSH and CDR2 LQKENI. The ends were cut back, 3 bases at V and 0 bases at J, with 16 bases in the middle. Here the CDR3 DNA reads TGTGCCAGCTCACCGACGCCAGGTGGCATAAGCACAGATACGCAGTATTTT. Protein: CASSPTPGGISTDTQYF.

The chain carries TRBV7-2 and TRBJ2-2; maybe TRBD2 (6 bases). Germline CDR1 reads SGHTA; CDR2 reads FQGNSA. V dropped 6 bases and J dropped 6 bases, with 20 bases sitting between them. CDR3 length equals 16 residues. The CDR3 DNA follows: TGTGCCAGCAGACCCCGCCGGGACTCCGCCGCCGGGGAGCTGTTTTTT. Encoded protein: CASRPRRDSAAGELFF.

The chain uses TRBV4-1 and TRBJ1-4; D gene uncertain. This CDR3 is built from 14 residues. Germline lookup yields CDR1 MGHRA and CDR2 YSYEKL. The germline V and J ends were trimmed by 1 base and 8 bases, with 11 bases remaining between them. In DNA, the CDR3 is TGCGCCAGCAGCCAAGTGACCGGCTTGGAAAAACTGTTTTTT. Encoded protein: CASSQVTGLEKLFF.